This T cell receptor (beta chain) appears in the sequencing data of a study of shared clonotypes between healthy human individuals. Study-wide points: Generation of non-shared clonotypes was less probable than generation of clonotypes shared by all four donors. At large depth, rarefaction still showed sorted-subset sequencing to be incomplete.

Everyone who donated was a Caucasian adult who lived in Nashville, Tennessee. The assay was carried out at the deep level. Sequenced by immunoSEQ multiplex PCR; TCRdb stores in-frame clones only, minus some. The repertoire holds about 1 million clones, with approximately 70% as singletons. Regarding this clone: The antigen is unknown.

The sample consisted of memory CD4+ T cells sorted from blood. The subset denotes: CD45RA-negative fraction. This clonotype originated in a man aged 18 to 30 in good health.

In nucleotides, the CDR3 is TGTGCCAGCAGTTTATATACAGGGGGAAATAATTCACCCCTCCACTTT. Residues: CASSLYTGGNNSPLHF. This chain uses TRBV27 with TRBJ1-6; 8 bases fit TRBD1. This CDR3 comprises 16 residues. V was pared by 1 base and J by 5 bases, with 4 bases of the junction left unmatched. Germline V gene data show CDR1 as MNHEY and CDR2 as SMNVEV (reference sequence).